This T cell receptor beta chain was observed in a study of blood T cells in healthy people across ages. Points from the study as a whole: Naive CD4+ cell counts and diversity both ran higher in long-lived than in aged donors. With donor CMV status unknown, expanded clonotype changes were possibly confounded.

For this clonotype: What it binds is unknown.

Germline V lookup: CDR1 SGDLS, CDR2 YYNGEE. Trimming at V came to 4 bases and at J to 7 bases, leaving 9 bases not matched to a gene. The CDR3 covers 16 residues. The authors ran a second PCR of roughly 6 to 12 cycles using a sample-barcoded 5' primer and a J-beta primer mix. TCRdb reprocessed the 5' RACE reads via MiXCR and lists one record per CDR3 protein. The table shows 780,000 or so distinct CDR3 sequences, with approximately 60% occurring only once. The sequenced material came from blood. This chain joins TRBV9 and TRBJ2-1; 12 nucleotides line up with TRBD2. The receptor's source is a man aged 35 to 55 in good health. The CDR3 nucleotides are TGTGCCAGCAGCTCACGGACTAGCGGGGTTGGTAATGAGCAGTTCTTC. It translates to CASSSRTSGVGNEQFF. Full variable domain (remainder filled in from reference TRBV9 and TRBJ2-1): DSGVTQTPKHLITATGQRVTLRCSPRSGDLSVYWYQQSLDQGLQFLIQYYNGEERAKGNILERFSAQQFPDLHSELNLSSLELGDSALYFCASSSRTSGVGNEQFFGPGTRLTVL.